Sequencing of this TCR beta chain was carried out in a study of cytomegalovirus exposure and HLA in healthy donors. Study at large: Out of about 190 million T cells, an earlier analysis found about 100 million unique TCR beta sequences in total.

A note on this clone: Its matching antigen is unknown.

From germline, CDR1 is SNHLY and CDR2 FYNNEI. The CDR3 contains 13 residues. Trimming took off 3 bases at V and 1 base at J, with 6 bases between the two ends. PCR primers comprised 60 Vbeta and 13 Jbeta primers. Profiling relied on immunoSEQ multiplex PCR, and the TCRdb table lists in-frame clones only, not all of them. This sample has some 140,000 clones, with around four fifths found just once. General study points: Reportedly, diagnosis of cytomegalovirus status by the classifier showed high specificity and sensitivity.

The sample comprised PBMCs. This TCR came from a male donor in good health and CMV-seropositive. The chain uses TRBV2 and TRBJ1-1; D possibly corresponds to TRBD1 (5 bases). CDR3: CASSEDKNTEAFF. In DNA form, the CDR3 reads TGTGCCAGCAGTGAGGACAAGAACACTGAAGCTTTCTTT.